This T cell receptor (beta chain) was found in a study of blood T cell repertoires in COVID-19. Across the whole study: Italy, Spain and the United States were the sources of the convalescent and acute COVID-19 samples. T cells, B-cell-depleted T cells, or PBMCs supplied cDNA or gDNA.

The V and J ends lost 3 bases and 3 bases respectively, with 9 bases between them. The CDR3 has 13 amino acids. The assay was immunoSEQ multiplex PCR, and TCRdb's table has in-frame clones only and misses some. The data hold over 70,000 clones, with over 60% observed a single time. The rearrangement joins TRBV12-3 or TRBV12-4 to TRBJ2-7; D might be TRBD2 (5 bases). The source of this sequence is a man aged 70 or older with acute or convalescent COVID-19. The sample comprised peripheral blood. DNA for the CDR3: TGTGCCAGCAGTTTGTTAACTAGCTACGAGCAGTACTTC. This translates into CASSLLTSYEQYF.